This T cell receptor (beta chain) was sequenced during a study of blood T cell repertoires in COVID-19. Assay used: immunoSEQ multiplex PCR; TCRdb lists only in-frame clones, some missing. Of approximately 300,000 clones listed, 90% were seen once; the top ten hold approximately 2.5%. The V and J ends lost 2 bases and 6 bases respectively, with 21 bases between them. Germline assignment: CDR1 SGHTA and CDR2 FQGNSA. This CDR3 contains 17 residues. This chain connects TRBV7-2 to TRBJ2-3; the D gene is possibly TRBD2 (5 bases). The receptor's source is a man between 60 and 75 years old who had recovered from COVID-19. The specimen sequenced was PBMCs or T cells enriched from blood (not recorded which). CDR3 coding DNA: TGTGCCAGCAGCTTAACATCTAGCAGCCACCTTGGCGATACGCAGTATTTT. Translation: CASSLTSSSHLGDTQYF.